This T cell receptor beta chain was observed in a study of shared clonotypes between healthy human individuals. The V segment lost 1 base and the J segment 2 bases; nucleotides outside the gene matches: 3. The germline gives CDR1 SGDLS, CDR2 YYNGEE. This CDR3 spans 14 amino acids. Terminally differentiated effector memory CD45RA+ cells were excluded from the naive CD8 cells, which were CD45RO-negative and positively selected for CCR7. Points from the study as a whole: Four donors shared approximately 5% of their naive CD4 clonotypes. Rarefaction curves obtained for sorted subsets showed sequencing incomplete despite large depth. Larger estimated richness was generally seen in naive subsets than in memory subsets. Sequencing depth was expected to influence donor clonotype sharing.

In regard to this clone: The antigen is unknown.

TCRdb's copy holds only in-frame clones and misses some; the assay was immunoSEQ multiplex PCR. The sample has about 820,000 clones, roughly 92% seen once. The sequencing sample was made of naive CD8+ T cells sorted from blood. This receptor was identified in a young man in good health. The chain couples TRBV9 to TRBJ2-7; 7 bases line up with TRBD1. In nucleotides, the CDR3 is TGTGCCAGCAGCGTACACGACAGGGCCTACGAGCAGTACTTC. It is translated as CASSVHDRAYEQYF.